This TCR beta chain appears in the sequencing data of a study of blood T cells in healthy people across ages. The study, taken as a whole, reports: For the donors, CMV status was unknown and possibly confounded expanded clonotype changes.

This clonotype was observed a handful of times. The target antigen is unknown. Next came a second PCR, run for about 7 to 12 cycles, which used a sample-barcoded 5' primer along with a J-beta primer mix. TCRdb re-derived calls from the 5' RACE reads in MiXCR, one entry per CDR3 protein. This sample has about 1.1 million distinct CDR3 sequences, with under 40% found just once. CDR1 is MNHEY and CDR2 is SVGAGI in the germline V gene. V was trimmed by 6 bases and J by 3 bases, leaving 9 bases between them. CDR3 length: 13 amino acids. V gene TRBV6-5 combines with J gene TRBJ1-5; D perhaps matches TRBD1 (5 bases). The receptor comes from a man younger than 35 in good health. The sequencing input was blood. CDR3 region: CASSRQYNQPQHF. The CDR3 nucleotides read TGTGCCAGCAGCCGACAGTACAATCAGCCCCAGCATTTT.